The following is a T cell receptor beta chain sequence with its context. Its target is unknown. Indicated treatment: around 19 received Ad26.COV2.S at low or high dose, single or two shots; 5 received placebo; per-sample allocation not given. Sample collection was performed on day 63 after the first vaccine or placebo injection. Profiled with immunoSEQ multiplex PCR; TCRdb holds only in-frame clones, not every one. The repertoire has roughly 510,000 clones, roughly 87% of them found once; the top ten carry 9.5% to 15%. The data were obtained in a study of Ad26.COV2.S vaccination and SARS-CoV-2 variants. In the study overall: Each vaccinee took Ad26.COV2.S intramuscularly, once or twice 56 days apart. Study conclusions and caveats: Total T cell responses may have been underestimated by the TCR breadth and depth analyses.

This receptor was obtained from a person aged 18-60 years who received the Ad26.COV2.S COVID-19 vaccine or a placebo. The sequences come from peripheral blood, collected in a trial of Ad26.COV2.S vaccine versus placebo.

The CDR3 bases are TGTGCCAGCAGTTTGGGACAGGGAAAGCTCAATTACGAGCAGTACTTC. The encoded protein is CASSLGQGKLNYEQYF. The chain combines TRBV28 with TRBJ2-7, with TRBD1 matching 9 bases. The CDR3 runs to 16 residues. Germline CDR1 reads MDHEN; CDR2 reads SYDVKM. The V gene end was trimmed by 3 bases and the J gene end by 4 bases; junction bases not matched to a gene: 10.